This T cell receptor beta chain was found in a study of T cells in Graves' hyperthyroidism and ophthalmopathy. Template material for amplifying TCR beta CDR3 regions consisted of RNA transcripts. With the HTBI primer set, the TCR CDR3 went through a first round of RT-PCR. TCRdb itself ran the multiplex PCR reads through MiXCR, one entry per CDR3 protein. The sample consists of more than 550,000 distinct CDR3 sequences, around a sixth of them appearing once. Germline CDR1 SGDLS, CDR2 YYNGEE. The CDR3 totals 14 residues. V dropped 2 bases and J dropped 6 bases, with 15 bases sitting between them. The sequenced sample was blood. This sequence joins TRBV9 and TRBJ2-7, with D possibly TRBD2 on 6 matching bases. This TCR came from a woman aged 45-59 years with Graves' hyperthyroidism that later progressed to Graves' ophthalmopathy. The CDR3 region is CASSVVDGRGEQYF. DNA of the CDR3: TGTGCCAGCAGCGTGGTGGACGGGAGAGGCGAGCAGTACTTC.